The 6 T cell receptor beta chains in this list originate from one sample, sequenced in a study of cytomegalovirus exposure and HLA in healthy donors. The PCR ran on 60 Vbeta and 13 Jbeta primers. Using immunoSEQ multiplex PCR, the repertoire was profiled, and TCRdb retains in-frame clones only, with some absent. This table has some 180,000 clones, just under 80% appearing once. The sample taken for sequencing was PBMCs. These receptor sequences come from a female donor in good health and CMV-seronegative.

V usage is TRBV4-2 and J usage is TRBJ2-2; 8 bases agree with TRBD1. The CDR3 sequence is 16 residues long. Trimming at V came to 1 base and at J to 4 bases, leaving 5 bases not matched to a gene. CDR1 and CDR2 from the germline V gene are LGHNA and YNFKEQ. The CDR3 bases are TGTGCCAGCAGCCAAGCAGGGGACAGGCGCACCGGGGAGCTGTTTTTT. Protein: CASSQAGDRRTGELFF.

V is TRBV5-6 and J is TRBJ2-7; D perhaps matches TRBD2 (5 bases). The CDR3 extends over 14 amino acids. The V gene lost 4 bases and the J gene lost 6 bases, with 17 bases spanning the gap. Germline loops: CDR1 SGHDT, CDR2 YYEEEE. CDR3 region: CASSRDMGISEQYF. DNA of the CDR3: TGTGCCAGCAGCCGGGATATGGGGATCAGCGAGCAGTACTTC.

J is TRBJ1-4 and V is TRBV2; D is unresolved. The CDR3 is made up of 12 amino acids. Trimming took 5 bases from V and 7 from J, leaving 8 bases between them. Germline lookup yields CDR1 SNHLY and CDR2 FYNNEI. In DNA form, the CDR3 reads TGTGCCAGCAGTCCCGTTAGTGAAAAACTGTTTTTT. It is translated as CASSPVSEKLFF.

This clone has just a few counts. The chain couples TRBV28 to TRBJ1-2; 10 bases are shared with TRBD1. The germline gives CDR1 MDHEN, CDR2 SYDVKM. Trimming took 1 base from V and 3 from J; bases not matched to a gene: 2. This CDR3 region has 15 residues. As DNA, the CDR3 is TGTGCCAGCAGTTTATTTGGGACAGGGGACTATGGCTACACCTTC. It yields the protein CASSLFGTGDYGYTF.

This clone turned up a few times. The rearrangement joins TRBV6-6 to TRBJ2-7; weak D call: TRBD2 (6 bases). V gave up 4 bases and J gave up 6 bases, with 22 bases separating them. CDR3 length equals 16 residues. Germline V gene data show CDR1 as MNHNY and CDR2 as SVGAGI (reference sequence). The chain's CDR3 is CASSSNFLAPSSEQYF. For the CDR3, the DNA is TGTGCCAGCAGTTCGAACTTCCTAGCGCCGAGCAGCGAGCAGTACTTC.

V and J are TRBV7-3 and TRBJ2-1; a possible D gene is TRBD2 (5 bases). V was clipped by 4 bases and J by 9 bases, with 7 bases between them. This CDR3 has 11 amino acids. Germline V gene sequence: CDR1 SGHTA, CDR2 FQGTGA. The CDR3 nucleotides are TGTGCCAGCAGCTCGGGAAGTGAGCAGTTCTTC. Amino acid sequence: CASSSGSEQFF.